This record looks at one T cell receptor (beta chain) sequence and its context. What it recognizes is unknown. This sample was taken from a study of T cell responses to AZD1222 COVID-19 vaccine. Regarding the study as a whole: Across spike, vaccine-associated CD4 TCRs were found, dominant at 160-218 and 743-854.

Here immunoSEQ multiplex PCR was the method, and the copy in TCRdb shows in-frame clones only, minus some. This table holds some 180,000 clones, roughly 94% found once. The germline gives CDR1 SGHRS, CDR2 YFSETQ. CDR3 size: 14 residues. V dropped 1 base and J dropped 2 bases, with 9 bases sitting between them. The source material was peripheral blood, sampled 28 days after the second AZD1222 dose. V is TRBV5-1 and J is TRBJ2-5; no firm D call. This TCR came from an adult who received the AZD1222 COVID-19 vaccine. CDR3 sequence (DNA): TGCGCCAGCAGCTTGTATACGGGTCAAGAGACCCAGTACTTC. Translated, it gives CASSLYTGQETQYF.